These T cell receptor beta chains were read from a single sample in a study of identical twins. TCRdb re-called the 5' RACE reads through MiXCR, storing one row per CDR3 protein. The sample records 250,000 to 300,000 distinct CDR3 sequences, roughly 8.7% being singletons. These data are also associated with another study on yellow fever vaccine responses in identical twins.

Sample: CD8+ T cells sorted from blood. These receptors were taken from a woman in her late teens or twenties in good health. Each CDR3 is given with its conserved first and last residue. Each record gives: V gene, J gene, clone size, D gene, CDR3 protein, CDR3 DNA. A D gene is named only where the DNA matches it firmly. Part of the rows lack a size; the others show once, few, many or a class for expanded clones.

TRBV20-1	TRBJ1-1	many	.	CSARADRLNTEAFF	TGCAGTGCTCGAGCGGACAGACTGAACACTGAAGCTTTCTTT
TRBV6-5	TRBJ2-7	many	TRBD1	CASRSTGDEQYF	TGTGCCAGCAGGTCCACAGGGGACGAGCAGTACTTC
TRBV7-3	TRBJ2-7	.	.	CASSLMADTYEQYF	TGTGCCAGCAGCTTAATGGCAGATACCTACGAGCAGTACTTC
TRBV7-9	TRBJ2-5	many	.	CASSAGGGQETQYF	TGTGCCAGCAGCGCAGGTGGGGGCCAAGAGACCCAGTACTTC
TRBV7-2	TRBJ1-2	many	.	CASSPTGYAYGYTF	TGTGCCAGCAGCCCCACAGGGTATGCCTATGGCTACACCTTC
TRBV6-1	TRBJ2-3	many	TRBD2	CASSRRLAGGPKDTQYF	TGTGCCAGCAGTCGCAGACTAGCGGGAGGGCCGAAGGATACGCAGTATTTT
TRBV15	TRBJ2-3	many	.	CATSILKATDTQYF	TGTGCCACCAGTATCCTAAAAGCAACAGATACGCAGTATTTT
TRBV27	TRBJ1-4	.	.	CASSRNNANEKLFF	TGTGCCAGCAGTAGAAACAACGCTAATGAAAAACTGTTTTTT
TRBV6-2/TRBV6-3	TRBJ2-2	once	.	CASSLGPPLRPNTGELFF	TGTGCCAGCAGTTTGGGACCCCCTCTCCGTCCGAACACCGGGGAGCTGTTTTTT
TRBV29-1	TRBJ2-1	many	.	CSVDPSLAINEQFF	TGCAGCGTTGACCCCTCCCTAGCGATCAATGAGCAGTTCTTC
TRBV27	TRBJ1-2	.	.	CASREGVSSYGYTF	TGTGCCAGCAGGGAGGGAGTATCTTCCTATGGCTACACCTTC
TRBV25-1	TRBJ1-1	.	.	CASSLGLETEAFF	TGTGCCAGCAGTCTGGGGTTAGAAACTGAAGCTTTCTTT
TRBV20-1	TRBJ2-7	.	.	CSARGRPPLKVSYEQYF	TGCAGTGCTAGAGGGCGGCCACCCCTCAAAGTGTCCTACGAGCAGTACTTC
TRBV20-1	TRBJ1-6	few	.	CSAFRGPLAGYNSPLHF	TGCAGTGCCTTTCGTGGGCCACTAGCTGGCTATAATTCACCCCTCCACTTT
TRBV11-2	TRBJ2-5	.	.	CASSLDYPRETQYF	TGTGCCAGCAGCTTAGATTACCCCCGGGAGACCCAGTACTTC
TRBV12-3/TRBV12-4	TRBJ2-1	few	TRBD2	CASSAQITHKRGGRYEQFF	TGTGCCAGCAGTGCCCAGATTACCCATAAGCGGGGGGGAAGGTATGAGCAGTTCTTC
TRBV7-9	TRBJ2-1	.	.	CASSLALGFNEQFF	TGTGCCAGCAGCTTAGCGCTCGGGTTCAATGAGCAGTTCTTC
TRBV24-1	TRBJ2-1	.	.	CATSDQTIDREQFF	TGTGCCACCAGTGATCAAACGATAGACAGGGAGCAGTTCTTC
TRBV29-1	TRBJ2-7	.	TRBD1	CSVEIQGVATYEQYF	TGCAGCGTTGAAATACAGGGGGTCGCAACCTACGAGCAGTACTTC
TRBV14	TRBJ2-2	few	.	CASSQGPSFTGELFF	TGTGCCAGCAGCCAAGGGCCGAGTTTCACCGGGGAGCTGTTTTTT
TRBV3-1	TRBJ2-3	.	.	CASSQEGGKADTQYF	TGTGCCAGCAGCCAAGAAGGGGGGAAGGCTGATACGCAGTATTTT
TRBV5-5	TRBJ2-7	many	.	CASSLHGTESSYEQYF	TGTGCCAGCAGCTTGCACGGGACTGAAAGCTCCTACGAGCAGTACTTC
TRBV10-2	TRBJ2-1	.	TRBD2	CASSEGLAGAPYNEQFF	TGCGCCAGCAGTGAGGGCCTAGCGGGGGCCCCCTACAATGAGCAGTTCTTC
TRBV3-1	TRBJ2-5	few	TRBD2	CASSSPWTSGAQETQYF	TGTGCCAGCAGCTCCCCATGGACTAGCGGGGCTCAAGAGACCCAGTACTTC
TRBV4-2	TRBJ2-4	few	.	CASSRFWGHAKNIQYF	TGTGCCAGCAGCCGCTTTTGGGGGCACGCCAAAAACATTCAGTACTTC
TRBV5-1	TRBJ2-7	many	.	CASSERGDTMSSYEQYF	TGCGCCAGCAGCGAGCGAGGAGACACGATGAGCTCCTACGAGCAGTACTTC
TRBV27	TRBJ2-3	.	TRBD2	CASSRGVGDTQYF	TGTGCCAGCAGTCGGGGGGTGGGAGATACGCAGTATTTT
TRBV15	TRBJ2-1	many	.	CATSRDGESTRNEQFF	TGTGCCACCAGCAGAGATGGGGAGTCAACGAGAAATGAGCAGTTCTTC
TRBV20-1	TRBJ2-5	.	TRBD2	CSASGREVQETQYF	TGCAGTGCTAGTGGGCGGGAGGTCCAAGAGACCCAGTACTTC
TRBV15	TRBJ1-1	many	.	CATSSSRNTEAFF	TGTGCCACCAGCAGTAGTAGGAACACTGAAGCTTTCTTT
TRBV15	TRBJ1-1	.	.	CATSRPDSSGGTEAFF	TGTGCCACCAGCAGACCCGATTCAAGCGGAGGGACTGAAGCTTTCTTT
TRBV7-2	TRBJ2-3	.	TRBD2	CASSLRGSGSIDTQYF	TGTGCCAGCAGCTTAAGAGGGAGCGGGAGTATAGATACGCAGTATTTT
TRBV2	TRBJ2-3	few	TRBD2	CASTGSGGVGDTQYF	TGTGCCAGCACCGGTAGCGGGGGGGTAGGAGATACGCAGTATTTT
TRBV6-2/TRBV6-3	TRBJ2-3	many	TRBD2	CASSLAGESDTQYF	TGTGCCAGCAGCCTAGCGGGAGAGTCGGATACGCAGTATTTT
TRBV25-1	TRBJ2-3	many	.	CASSETDIRTDTQYF	TGTGCCAGCAGTGAAACGGATATTCGCACAGATACGCAGTATTTT
TRBV20-1	TRBJ2-3	.	.	CSARPPTPRRGTDTQYF	TGCAGTGCTAGACCACCGACCCCTAGGCGGGGCACAGATACGCAGTATTTT
TRBV25-1	TRBJ2-7	few	.	CASSAGTGQYEQYF	TGTGCCAGCAGTGCCGGGACTGGGCAATACGAGCAGTACTTC
TRBV20-1	TRBJ1-2	few	TRBD1	CSARDRDNYGYTF	TGCAGTGCCAGGGACAGAGATAACTATGGCTACACCTTC
TRBV6-2/TRBV6-3	TRBJ1-2	many	TRBD1	CASSDGTGDQGYTF	TGTGCCAGCAGTGACGGGACAGGGGACCAAGGCTACACCTTC
TRBV4-3	TRBJ2-4	.	.	CASSQGGREAKNIQYF	TGCGCCAGCAGCCAAGGGGGAAGGGAAGCCAAAAACATTCAGTACTTC
TRBV11-1	TRBJ2-1	few	.	CASSVGTVEQFF	TGTGCCAGCAGCGTCGGGACCGTAGAGCAGTTCTTC